Presented here are 18 T cell receptor beta chains from one specimen sequenced in a study of blood T cell repertoires in COVID-19. Measured with immunoSEQ multiplex PCR; TCRdb has only the in-frame clones, and not every one. The data hold over 200,000 clones, with roughly 86% observed a single time. Sequenced: peripheral blood. All receptors come from a woman in her sixties or seventies with acute or convalescent COVID-19.

This chain joins TRBV11-2 and TRBJ1-1; 11 bases are a match to TRBD1. Germline assignment: CDR1 SGHAT and CDR2 FQNNGV. The CDR3 totals 15 residues. The trim removed 5 bases at V and 4 bases at J, leaving 6 bases unmatched. Written as DNA, the CDR3 is TGTGCCAGCAGCCTGAGGACAGGGGGCGTCACTGAAGCTTTCTTT. This codes for CASSLRTGGVTEAFF.

In regard to this clone: An end of the junction differs from the germline gene, which may be a read error. The J gene is TRBJ2-1, the V gene TRBV7-7; D call uncertain. This CDR3 region has 15 residues. Germline CDR1 is SSHAT and CDR2 is FNYEAQ (reference sequence). CDR3 residues: CASSLGSRAYNEQFF. The CDR3, as DNA: TGTGCTAGCAGCTTAGGAAGTAGAGCCTACAATGAGCAGTTCTTC.

This clone has a single count. The chain joins TRBV5-1 to TRBJ2-5; 16 positions match TRBD2. Looked up from germline, CDR1 is SGHRS and CDR2 is YFSETQ. After removal of 1 base from V and 4 bases from J, the junction contained 4 bases not matched to a gene. The CDR3 is made up of 17 amino acids. CDR3 nucleotides: TGCGCCAGCAGCTTGTCGGGACTAGCGGGGGGGGCAGAGACCCAGTACTTC. It specifies CASSLSGLAGGAETQYF.

The chain couples TRBV28 to TRBJ1-4, with D possibly TRBD1 on 6 matching bases. V dropped 6 bases and J dropped 5 bases, with 13 bases sitting between them. The length of the CDR3 is 14 residues. Germline CDR1 is MDHEN and CDR2 is SYDVKM. Written as DNA, the CDR3 is TGTGCCAGCAGCCTTACAGGGAGCAATGAAAAACTGTTTTTT. This gives the protein CASSLTGSNEKLFF.

This chain connects TRBV6-2 or TRBV6-3 to TRBJ2-6; D remains ambiguous. V was shortened by 4 bases and J by 3 bases, with 4 bases between the two germline ends. There are 13 residues in the CDR3. The V gene's germline CDR1 is MNHEY and CDR2 SVGEGT. CDR3 region: CASSLDGANVLTF. CDR3 coding DNA: TGTGCCAGCAGTTTAGATGGGGCCAACGTCCTGACTTTC.

The rearrangement joins TRBV4-3 to TRBJ2-7, with 7 nucleotides matching TRBD2. Trimming removed 4 bases from V and 6 bases from J; junction bases left unmatched: 6. CDR1 and CDR2 (germline): LGHNA, YSLEER. The CDR3 loop spans 13 amino acids. Here the CDR3 DNA reads TGCGCCAGCAGCCCCCCTTGGGGGGGCGAGCAGTACTTC. As protein: CASSPPWGGEQYF.

The chain employs TRBV3-1 (or the pseudogene TRBV3-2) and TRBJ1-1; 7 bases match TRBD1. CDR3 length equals 14 residues. Unmatched junction bases numbered 5, after V lost 5 bases and J lost 2 bases. Germline assignment: CDR1 LGHDT and CDR2 YNNKEL (reference sequence). CDR3 DNA sequence: TGTGCCAGCAGCGCGTACAGGGGAAACACTGAAGCTTTCTTT. Translation gives CASSAYRGNTEAFF.

The genes are TRBV5-1 and TRBJ2-2, with TRBD1 matching 12 bases. The ends lost 4 bases at V and 7 bases at J; junction bases unmatched: 5. Per germline, CDR1 SGHRS and CDR2 YFSETQ. The CDR3 runs to 15 residues. The CDR3 is CASSGGTGGSGELFF. Here the CDR3 DNA reads TGCGCCAGCAGCGGAGGGACAGGGGGCAGCGGGGAGCTGTTTTTT.

This chain links TRBV19 with TRBJ1-2; D not certain. Germline CDR1 reads LNHDA; CDR2 reads SQIVND (reference sequence). The V gene lost 1 base and the J gene lost 3 bases, with 9 bases spanning the gap. The CDR3 extends over 14 amino acids. The CDR3 DNA reads TGTGCCAGTAGTATAGGCACCTCGGACTATGGCTACACCTTC. Residues: CASSIGTSDYGYTF.

Concerning this clone itself: This same CDR3 is encoded by further DNA sequences in the sample. The chain recombines TRBV19 with TRBJ1-5; TRBD1 aligns across 9 bases. After removal of 3 bases from V and 6 bases from J, the junction contained 6 bases not matched to a gene. From germline, CDR1 is LNHDA and CDR2 SQIVND (reference sequence). This CDR3 spans 15 amino acids. The CDR3 is CASSIAGTGSQPQHF. CDR3 DNA: TGTGCCAGTAGTATTGCCGGGACAGGGAGTCAGCCCCAGCATTTT.

The rearrangement uses TRBV18 and TRBJ1-5, with a possible D match to TRBD1 (6 bases). The V end was cut by 5 bases, the J end by 0 bases, with 14 bases between. Germline loops: CDR1 KGHSH, CDR2 LQKENI. This CDR3 has 16 residues. The CDR3 here is CASSAGVGDSNQPQHF. In DNA, the CDR3 is TGTGCCAGCTCAGCAGGGGTAGGGGATAGCAATCAGCCCCAGCATTTT.

V is TRBV28 and J is TRBJ1-2, with 9 bases that match TRBD1. Germline CDR1 reads MDHEN; CDR2 reads SYDVKM. This CDR3 comprises 16 residues. With 5 bases clipped from V and 4 bases from J, the junction kept 11 bases outside the gene matches. The CDR3 loop reads CASSQFPRDRVYGYTF. As DNA, the CDR3 is TGTGCCAGCAGTCAATTTCCACGGGACAGGGTCTATGGCTACACCTTC.

V gene TRBV7-2 combines with J gene TRBJ2-7; 10 positions agree with TRBD1. The CDR3 totals 12 residues. V dropped 4 bases and J dropped 7; count of bases not matched to a gene: 1. Germline V lookup: CDR1 SGHTA, CDR2 FQGNSA. Written as DNA, the CDR3 is TGTGCCAGCAGCTCGGACAGGGGGGAGCAGTACTTC. This gives the protein CASSSDRGEQYF.

The rearrangement links TRBV30 to TRBJ1-2, with D uncertain. With 4 bases removed from V and 2 bases from J, the gap between germline ends came to 8 bases. CDR1 and CDR2 (germline): GTSNPN, SVGIG (reference sequence). This CDR3 contains 12 residues. CDR3 in amino acids: CAWNAGNYGYTF. The DNA of the CDR3 is TGTGCCTGGAACGCGGGGAACTATGGCTACACCTTC.

CDR3 sequence: CASSQGGDNSPLHF. As DNA, the CDR3 is TGCGCCAGCAGCCAAGGGGGGGATAATTCACCCCTCCACTTT. The chain couples TRBV4-3 to TRBJ1-6; perhaps TRBD1 as D (5 bases). The germline V gene encodes CDR1 LGHNA and CDR2 YSLEER. Trimming took off 1 base at V and 5 bases at J, with 6 bases between the two ends. The CDR3 is made up of 14 amino acids.

Only a few counts were recorded for this clone. The J gene is TRBJ2-3, the V gene TRBV19; 13 bases line up with TRBD2. CDR3 size: 16 residues. The germline V gene has CDR1 LNHDA and CDR2 SQIVND (reference sequence). V trimming: 9 bases; J trimming: 4 bases; junction bases outside the gene matches: 10. CDR3 loop: CASRLGLAGPADTQYF. The CDR3 DNA reads TGTGCCAGCCGACTGGGACTAGCGGGACCCGCAGATACGCAGTATTTT.

The chain joins TRBV10-3 to TRBJ1-1; 8 bases are a match to TRBD1. V lost 5 bases and J lost 0; bases outside the gene matches: 5. Germline V CDR1 and CDR2: ENHRY, SYGVKD. The CDR3 length is 15 residues. The CDR3 here is CAISRQGTMNTEAFF. CDR3 DNA: TGTGCCATCAGTCGACAGGGGACCATGAACACTGAAGCTTTCTTT.

This sequence joins TRBV2 and TRBJ1-2; maybe TRBD1 (6 bases). This CDR3 has 13 amino acids. Germline CDR1 is SNHLY and CDR2 is FYNNEI. Trimming took off 6 bases at V and 5 bases at J, with 13 bases between the two ends. CDR3 nucleotide sequence: TGTGCCAGCAGCCCTCAAGGGGGATATGGCTACACCTTC. Its protein is CASSPQGGYGYTF.